The 4 T cell receptor beta chains in this list originate from one sample, sequenced in a study of early T cells in non-severe SARS-CoV-2 infection. TCRdb used MiXCR to reprocess the 5' RACE reads, holding one entry per CDR3 protein. The sample lists tens of thousands of distinct CDR3 sequences, approximately 12% occurring once. The sequenced sample consisted of whole blood. The receptor set was obtained from an adult who was a healthcare worker with PCR-confirmed SARS-CoV-2 infection or an uninfected control (not recorded which).

The V and J genes are TRBV14 and TRBJ2-7, with 9 bases lining up with TRBD2. CDR1 is SGHDN, CDR2 FVKESK, per germline. Unmatched junction bases numbered 16, after V lost 5 bases and J lost 5 bases. This CDR3 contains 17 residues. The CDR3 nucleotides are TGTGCCAGCAGCGAAAACCTATTAGCGGGAGTCTTCCACGAGCAGTACTTC. This translates into CASSENLLAGVFHEQYF. Full variable domain (rest looked up from reference TRBV14 and TRBJ2-7): EAGVTQFPSHSVIEKGQTVTLRCDPISGHDNLYWYRRVMGKEIKFLLHFVKESKQDESGMPNNRFLAERTGGTYSTLKVQPAELEDSGVYFCASSENLLAGVFHEQYFGPGTRLTVT.

The V and J genes are TRBV20-1 and TRBJ2-1; D not certain. Trimming shortened V by 3 bases and J by 0 bases, and 9 bases separated the two germline ends. The CDR3 is made up of 14 amino acids. Germline values: CDR1 DFQATT, CDR2 SNEGSKA (reference sequence). For the CDR3, the DNA is TGCAGTGCTAGCGAGACGGGCTCCTACAATGAGCAGTTCTTC. Protein: CSASETGSYNEQFF.

This clonotype was observed many times. The chain combines TRBV6-1 with TRBJ2-3, with a tentative D call TRBD1 (6 bases). Germline values: CDR1 MNHNS, CDR2 SASEGT. V lost 3 bases and J 2 bases, leaving 15 bases between the germline ends. CDR3 length equals 16 residues. The CDR3 region is CASSERTDLLTDTQYF. CDR3 DNA sequence: TGTGCCAGCAGTGAGAGGACAGATTTACTCACAGATACGCAGTATTTT.

This clonotype was picked up a small number of times. The rearrangement uses TRBV29-1 and TRBJ1-1, with a weak D call TRBD1 (5 bases). The length of the CDR3 is 13 residues. Trimming took 7 bases from V and 1 from J, leaving 13 bases between them. Looked up from germline, CDR1 is SQVTM and CDR2 is ANQGSEA. The CDR3 nucleotides read TGCAGCGCAGAGAGAGGGACGAACACTGAAGCTTTCTTT. Translating it yields CSAERGTNTEAFF.